Below, 17 T cell receptor beta chains from the same sample are listed, as sequenced in a study of T cells expressing NK-cell markers. For each CDR3 protein, TCRdb gives one entry from its re-call of the 5' RACE reads, without DNA. The table gives about 410,000 distinct CDR3 sequences; the top ten clones make up about 10% of it. The sample comprised blood T cells: a sorted CD56 or NKG2C T cell subset, CD4+ or CD8+ T cells, or bulk PBMC T cells (not recorded which). The receptor set was obtained from a woman aged 50 to 60 in good health.

The V and J genes are TRBV3-1 and TRBJ2-1; the TCRdb call, TRBD2, lacks DNA for checking. CDR3 length: 14 residues. Germline lookup yields CDR1 LGHDT and CDR2 YNNKEL (reference sequence). CDR3 sequence: CASSQGLASNEQFF.

The rearrangement uses TRBV29-1 and TRBJ2-6; with no DNA, the TCRdb D assignment of TRBD1 cannot be verified. This CDR3 spans 18 amino acids. Germline CDR1 and CDR2: SQVTM and ANQGSEA. CDR3 sequence reads: CSVTLDRGPLLGANVLTF.

The J gene is TRBJ1-3, the V gene TRBV5-5. CDR1 is SGHKS, CDR2 YYEKEE, per germline (reference sequence). This CDR3 spans 13 amino acids. CDR3: CASSLSGGNTIYF.

This chain joins TRBV30 and TRBJ2-1; TCRdb's assignment of TRBD1 cannot be checked, as there is no DNA. The CDR3 loop spans 13 amino acids. CDR1 and CDR2 (germline): GTSNPN, SVGIG (reference sequence). The CDR3: CAWSGGQLGEQFF.

The rearrangement joins TRBV6-2 or TRBV6-3 to TRBJ2-2; the D gene TCRdb calls, TRBD2, cannot be checked with no DNA. Looked up from germline, CDR1 is MNHEY and CDR2 is SVGEGT. This CDR3 contains 14 residues. The chain's CDR3 is CASRYSGTPGELFF.

The rearrangement joins TRBV4-2 to TRBJ2-1; TCRdb proposes TRBD2, but this gene call is untestable without DNA. Germline loops: CDR1 LGHNA, CDR2 YNFKEQ. This CDR3 is built from 18 residues. The CDR3 loop reads CASSQDWNSGRPQGEQFF.

The chain couples TRBV4-1 to TRBJ2-5. The length of the CDR3 is 13 residues. Looked up from germline, CDR1 is MGHRA and CDR2 is YSYEKL. This CDR3 reads CASSLRLWETQYF.

V gene TRBV19 combines with J gene TRBJ2-7; absent DNA, TCRdb's TRBD1 call cannot be checked. The germline CDR1 and CDR2 sequences are LNHDA and SQIVND (reference sequence). The CDR3 loop spans 15 amino acids. CDR3 amino acids: CASSIGRDRVHEQYF.

The chain is built from TRBV4-2 and TRBJ2-6; the TCRdb call, TRBD2, lacks DNA for checking. Germline-derived CDR1 and CDR2 are LGHNA and YNFKEQ. CDR3 length: 18 residues. CDR3 sequence reads: CASSFRSGGGSAANVLTF.

The gene calls are TRBV29-1 and TRBJ2-5. The CDR3 length is 12 residues. From germline, CDR1 is SQVTM and CDR2 ANQGSEA. This CDR3 reads CSVVKVQETQYF.

The genes are TRBV23-1 and TRBJ2-1; TCRdb's assignment of TRBD2 cannot be checked, as there is no DNA. TRBV23-1 belongs to the ORF category, with a function that is uncertain. This CDR3 has 17 residues. CDR3 residues: CASSRWIIGTFYNEQFF.

The V call is TRBV5-8, the J call TRBJ2-1; absent DNA, TCRdb's TRBD1 call cannot be checked. The CDR3 has 13 amino acids. The germline gives CDR1 SGHTS, CDR2 YDEGEE. This CDR3 reads CASSYAPYNEQFF.

The chain has TRBV13 and TRBJ2-1; TCRdb's assignment of TRBD1 cannot be checked, as there is no DNA. The germline V gene encodes CDR1 PRHDT and CDR2 FYEKMQ (reference sequence). CDR3 length: 17 residues. This chain's CDR3 is CASSSRTWGRPYNEQFF.

The chain couples TRBV6-1 to TRBJ2-7; TCRdb calls TRBD2, which cannot be checked without DNA. CDR1 and CDR2 from the germline V gene are MNHNS and SASEGT. CDR3 length: 15 residues. CDR3 region: CALGAGLAGRYEQYF.

This chain links TRBV15 with TRBJ2-5; there is no DNA to check the TCRdb D call of TRBD2. This CDR3 comprises 11 residues. Germline assignment: CDR1 LNHNV and CDR2 YYDKDF (reference sequence). The CDR3 here is CATRERETQYF.

The genes are TRBV11-2 and TRBJ2-3. Germline lookup yields CDR1 SGHAT and CDR2 FQNNGV. The CDR3 is 12 residues long. This CDR3 is CASSEGLDTQYF.

The chain has TRBV11-2 and TRBJ1-1; TCRdb proposes TRBD1, but this gene call is untestable without DNA. The V gene's germline CDR1 is SGHAT and CDR2 FQNNGV. This CDR3 contains 13 residues. The CDR3 loop reads CASFRDRDTEAFF. Full variable domain (rest looked up from reference TRBV11-2 and TRBJ1-1): EAGVAQSPRYKIIEKRQSVAFWCNPISGHATLYWYQQILGQGPKLLIQFQNNGVVDDSQLPKDRFSAERLKGVDSTLKIQPAKLEDSAVYLCASFRDRDTEAFFGQGTRLTVV.